The TCR beta chain described here comes from a study of OX40 agonist ivuxolimab in advanced cancers. Concerning the study at large: Ivuxolimab was an agonistic, fully human IgG2 monoclonal antibody directed against OX40 (CD134), a costimulatory receptor. Intravenous ivuxolimab was administered to patients every 2 weeks at six dose levels: 0.01, 0.1, 0.3, 1.5, 3 and 10 mg/kg. Prior anti-PD-1, anti-PD-L1 or anti-CTLA-4 therapy was permitted, and 30% to 50% of dose-escalation patients had received checkpoint inhibitors. Partial responses were achieved by three dose-escalation patients, of whom one had hepatocellular carcinoma and two had cutaneous melanoma. The purpose of peripheral TCRbeta sequencing was to test whether ivuxolimab changed TCR sequence diversity and led to clonal T-cell expansion. The monotherapy dose-escalation portion (N = 52 patients) of the phase I ivuxolimab trial is reported in the paper. A male proportion of roughly 80% and a mean age of about 60 years, ranging from roughly 20 to 80, were recorded for the dose-escalation cohort. Of the approximately 50 dose-escalation patients, hepatocellular carcinoma was present in approximately 20, melanoma in some 15, renal cell carcinoma in 9 and head and neck cancer in 9.

Relative to germline, V is 6 bases shorter and J is 4 bases shorter, with 12 bases between their ends. CDR1 and CDR2, looked up from the germline V gene, are SNHLY and FYNNEI. The CDR3 measures 13 amino acids from cysteine to phenylalanine. This entry keeps only the CDR3 DNA: 39 bases, framed from base 1. Overall study outcomes, separate from this receptor: At doses of 0.1 to 3.0 mg/kg, clonal expansion of both CD4+ and CD8+ blood T cells was observed from baseline to week 6. Low levels of normalized T-cell clonal expansion were also seen in some patients who did not respond. After ivuxolimab, CD8+ T cells had more expanded clones than CD4+ T cells on average. The antigen specificity of the peripheral T cells that underwent clonal expansion was not determined. In the 0.1-3.0 mg/kg groups, partial responders were among the patients with the lowest normalized peripheral clonal expansion, particularly in CD8+ T cells.

Genomic DNA was extracted from sorted cells for sequencing of the TCRbeta CDR3 region. The immunoSEQ Assay was used to sequence the TCRbeta CDR3 regions. TCRdb's version of the immuneACCESS table is confined to in-frame rearrangements and falls short of the full clone set. An unresolved V gene accounts for under half of the shortfall where checked; the remainder is of unknown origin. The sample profile shows approximately 73,000 clones; about nine tenths of them were found once. The leading ten clones occupy over 2.5% of the sample. Patients with a history of autoimmune disease or receiving systemic immunosuppression were excluded from the trial. Peripheral blood for TCR sequencing was collected from all dose cohorts at baseline, on cycle 4 day 1, and on cycle 7 day 1. Samples were obtained from an open-label, multicenter, first-in-human phase I dose-escalation trial of ivuxolimab. Adults with locally advanced or metastatic melanoma, renal cell, hepatocellular, or head and neck squamous cell carcinoma were enrolled in the trial. Before TCR sequencing, CD4+ and CD8+ T cells were separately sorted from peripheral blood.

Remarks on this clone: The antigen this receptor binds is unknown. Base qualities are not recorded, but no much larger clone differs from it by a single base.

Recombination joined TRBV2 with TRBJ1-2; no confident D gene assignment can be made. Here the sequenced sample was CD4+ or CD8+ T cells sorted from blood, taken in a trial of the OX40 agonist ivuxolimab. The source of this sequence is an adult with an advanced solid tumor such as melanoma, head and neck, liver or kidney cancer. The CDR3 protein is CASRDSWGYGYTF. In nucleotides, the sequence is TGTGCCAGCAGGGACTCCTGGGGCTATGGCTACACCTTC.